This T cell receptor beta chain was sequenced during a study of OX40 agonist ivuxolimab in advanced cancers. The study, taken as a whole, reports: Low normalized clonal expansion also occurred in some nonresponding patients. The average count of expanded clones was higher among CD8+ T cells than among CD4+.

Generated by immunoSEQ multiplex PCR, the TCRdb table keeps only in-frame clones and is missing some. The sample includes about 50,000 clones, roughly 88% of them seen just once. Worth noting for this clone: Its antigen is undetermined.

This CDR3 contains 14 residues. Per the germline V gene, CDR1 is KGHSH and CDR2 is LQKENI. V shed 8 bases and J shed 6 bases, with 16 bases lying between them. This material consisted of CD4+ or CD8+ T cells sorted from blood, taken in a trial of the OX40 agonist ivuxolimab. V usage is TRBV18 and J usage is TRBJ2-2; tentatively, D is TRBD1 (6 bases). The sequence was collected from an adult with an advanced solid tumor such as melanoma, head and neck, liver or kidney cancer. In DNA form, the CDR3 reads TGTGCCAGCGCTTCACGGGCAGGGGCCGGGGAGCTGTTTTTT. Translation gives CASASRAGAGELFF. The full variable domain, rest sourced from reference TRBV18 and TRBJ2-2, is NAGVMQNPRHLVRRRGQEARLRCSPMKGHSHVYWYRQLPEEGLKFMVYLQKENIIDESGMPKERFSAEFPKEGPSILRIQQVVRGDSAAYFCASASRAGAGELFFGEGSRLTVL.